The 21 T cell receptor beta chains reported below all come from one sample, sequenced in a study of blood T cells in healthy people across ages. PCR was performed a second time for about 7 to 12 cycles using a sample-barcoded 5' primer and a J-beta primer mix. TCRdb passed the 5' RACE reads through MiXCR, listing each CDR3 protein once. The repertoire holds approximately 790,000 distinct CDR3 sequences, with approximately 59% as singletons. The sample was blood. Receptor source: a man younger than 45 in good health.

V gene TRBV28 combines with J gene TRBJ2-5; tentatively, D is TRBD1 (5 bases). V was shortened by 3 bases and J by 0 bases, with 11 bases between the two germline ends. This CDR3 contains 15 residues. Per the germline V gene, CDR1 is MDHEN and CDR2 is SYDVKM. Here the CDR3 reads CASSFARQYQETQYF. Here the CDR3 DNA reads TGTGCCAGCAGTTTTGCCCGACAGTACCAAGAGACCCAGTACTTC.

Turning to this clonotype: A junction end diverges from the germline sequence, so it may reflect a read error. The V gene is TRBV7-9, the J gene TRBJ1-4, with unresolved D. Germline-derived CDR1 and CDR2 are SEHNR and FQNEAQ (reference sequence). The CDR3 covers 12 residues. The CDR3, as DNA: TGTGCCAGCAGCTTCGGGAACGAAAAACCGTTTTTT. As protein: CASSFGNEKPFF.

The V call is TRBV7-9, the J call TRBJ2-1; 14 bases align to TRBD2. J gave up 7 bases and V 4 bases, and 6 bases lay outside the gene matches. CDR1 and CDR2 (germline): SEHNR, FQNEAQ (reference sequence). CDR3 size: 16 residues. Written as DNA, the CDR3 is TGTGCCAGCAGCTCGACTAGCGGGGGGGCCTGGAATGAGCAGTTCTTC. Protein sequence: CASSSTSGGAWNEQFF.

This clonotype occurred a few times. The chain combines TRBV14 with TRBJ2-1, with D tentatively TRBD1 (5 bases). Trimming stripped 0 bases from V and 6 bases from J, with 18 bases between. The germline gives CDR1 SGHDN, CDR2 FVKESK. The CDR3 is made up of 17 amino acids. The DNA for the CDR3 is TGTGCCAGCAGCCAAGATCTCGGACGGCAGGGTCGCAATGAGCAGTTCTTC. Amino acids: CASSQDLGRQGRNEQFF.

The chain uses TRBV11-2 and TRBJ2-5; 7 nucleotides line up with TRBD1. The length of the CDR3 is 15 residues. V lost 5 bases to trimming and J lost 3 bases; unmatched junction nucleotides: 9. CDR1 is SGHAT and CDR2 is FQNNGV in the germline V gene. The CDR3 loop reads CASSRLDRFKETQYF. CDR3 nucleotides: TGTGCCAGCAGCCGCCTGGACAGGTTTAAAGAGACCCAGTACTTC.

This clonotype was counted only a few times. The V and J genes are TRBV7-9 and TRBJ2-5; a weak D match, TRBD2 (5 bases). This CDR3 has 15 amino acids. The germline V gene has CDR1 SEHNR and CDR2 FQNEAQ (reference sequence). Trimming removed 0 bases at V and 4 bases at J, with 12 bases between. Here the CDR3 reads CASSLAGAASETQYF. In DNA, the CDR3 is TGTGCCAGCAGCTTAGCTGGAGCGGCCTCAGAGACCCAGTACTTC. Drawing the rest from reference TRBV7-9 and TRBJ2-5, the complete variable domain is DTGVSQNPRHKITKRGQNVTFRCDPISEHNRLYWYRQTLGQGPEFLTYFQNEAQLEKSRLLSDRFSAERPKGSFSTLEIQRTEQGDSAMYLCASSLAGAASETQYFGPGTRLLVL.

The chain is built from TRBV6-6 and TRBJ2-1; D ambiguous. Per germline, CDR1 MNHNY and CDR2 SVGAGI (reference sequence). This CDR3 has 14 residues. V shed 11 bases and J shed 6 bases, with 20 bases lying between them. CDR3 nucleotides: TGTGCCTGCCTCCGCCTCGGAGTTTTCAATGAGCAGTTCTTC. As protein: CACLRLGVFNEQFF.

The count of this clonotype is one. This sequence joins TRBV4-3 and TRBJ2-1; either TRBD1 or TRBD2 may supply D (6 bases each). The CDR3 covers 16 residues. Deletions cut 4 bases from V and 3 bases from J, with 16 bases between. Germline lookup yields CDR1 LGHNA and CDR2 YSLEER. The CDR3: CASSPRAGGNYNEQFF. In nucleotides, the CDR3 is TGCGCCAGCAGCCCCAGGGCCGGGGGCAACTACAATGAGCAGTTCTTC.

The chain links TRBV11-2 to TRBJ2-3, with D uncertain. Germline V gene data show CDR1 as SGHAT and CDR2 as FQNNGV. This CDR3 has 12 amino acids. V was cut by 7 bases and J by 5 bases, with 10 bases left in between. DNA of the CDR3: TGTGCCAGCACCGTGAATCAAGATACGCAGTATTTT. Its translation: CASTVNQDTQYF. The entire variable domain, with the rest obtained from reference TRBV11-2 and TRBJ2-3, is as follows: EAGVAQSPRYKIIEKRQSVAFWCNPISGHATLYWYQQILGQGPKLLIQFQNNGVVDDSQLPKDRFSAERLKGVDSTLKIQPAKLEDSAVYLCASTVNQDTQYFGPGTRLTVL.

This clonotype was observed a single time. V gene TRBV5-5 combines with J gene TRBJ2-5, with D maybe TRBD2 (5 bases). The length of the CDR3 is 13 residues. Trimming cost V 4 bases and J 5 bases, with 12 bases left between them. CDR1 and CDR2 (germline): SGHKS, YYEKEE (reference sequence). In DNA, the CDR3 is TGTGCCAGCAGCCCGGAGGCAGCTGAGACCCAGTACTTC. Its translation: CASSPEAAETQYF.

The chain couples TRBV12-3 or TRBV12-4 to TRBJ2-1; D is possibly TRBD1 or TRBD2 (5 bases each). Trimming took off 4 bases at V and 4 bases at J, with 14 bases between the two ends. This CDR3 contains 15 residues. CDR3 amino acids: CASSSPWGGYNEQFF. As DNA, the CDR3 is TGTGCCAGCAGTTCCCCGTGGGGCGGGTACAATGAGCAGTTCTTC.

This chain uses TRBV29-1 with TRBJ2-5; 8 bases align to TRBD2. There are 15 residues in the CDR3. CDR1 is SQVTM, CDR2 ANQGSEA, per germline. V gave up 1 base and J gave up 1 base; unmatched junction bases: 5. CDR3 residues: CSVEGERGTQETQYF. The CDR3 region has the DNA TGCAGCGTTGAAGGCGAGCGGGGGACCCAAGAGACCCAGTACTTC.

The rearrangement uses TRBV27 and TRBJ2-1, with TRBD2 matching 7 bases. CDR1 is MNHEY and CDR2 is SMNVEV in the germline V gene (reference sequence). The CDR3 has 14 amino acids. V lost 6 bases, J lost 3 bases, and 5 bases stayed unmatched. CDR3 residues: CASRPAGSYNEQFF. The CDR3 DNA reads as TGTGCCAGCAGGCCAGCGGGGAGCTACAATGAGCAGTTCTTC.

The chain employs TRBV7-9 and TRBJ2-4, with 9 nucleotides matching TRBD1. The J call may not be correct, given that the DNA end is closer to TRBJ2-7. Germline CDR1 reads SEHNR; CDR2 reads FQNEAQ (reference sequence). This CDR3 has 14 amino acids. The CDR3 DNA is TGTGCCAGCAGCTTAGAATGGGACAGGGCCGAGCAGTACTTC. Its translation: CASSLEWDRAEQYF.

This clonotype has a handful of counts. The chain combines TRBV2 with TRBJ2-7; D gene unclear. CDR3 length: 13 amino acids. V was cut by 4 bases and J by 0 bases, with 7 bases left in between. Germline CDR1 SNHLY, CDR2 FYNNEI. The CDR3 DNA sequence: TGTGCCAGCAGTGTCAGGAACTCCTACGAGCAGTACTTC. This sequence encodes CASSVRNSYEQYF.

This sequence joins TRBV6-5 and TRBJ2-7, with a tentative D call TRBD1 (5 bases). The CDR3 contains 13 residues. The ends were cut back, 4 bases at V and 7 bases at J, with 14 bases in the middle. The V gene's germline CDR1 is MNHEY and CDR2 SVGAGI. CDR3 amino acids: CASSSDKTEEQYF. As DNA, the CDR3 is TGTGCCAGCAGTTCGGACAAGACGGAAGAGCAGTACTTC.

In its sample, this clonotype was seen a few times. CDR3 protein: CASPGTSGGVADTQYF. CDR3 sequence (DNA): TGTGCCAGTCCCGGGACTAGCGGGGGGGTCGCAGATACGCAGTATTTT. J is TRBJ2-3 and V is TRBV2, with 16 bases aligning to TRBD2. V shed 9 bases and J 4 bases; nucleotides not matched to a gene: 7. The length of the CDR3 is 16 residues. Germline values: CDR1 SNHLY, CDR2 FYNNEI.

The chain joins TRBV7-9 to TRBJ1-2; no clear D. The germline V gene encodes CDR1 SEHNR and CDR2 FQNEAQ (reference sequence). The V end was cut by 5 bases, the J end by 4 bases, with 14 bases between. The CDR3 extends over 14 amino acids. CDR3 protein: CASSLDPGFYGYTF. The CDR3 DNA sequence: TGTGCCAGCAGCCTCGACCCAGGATTCTATGGCTACACCTTC.

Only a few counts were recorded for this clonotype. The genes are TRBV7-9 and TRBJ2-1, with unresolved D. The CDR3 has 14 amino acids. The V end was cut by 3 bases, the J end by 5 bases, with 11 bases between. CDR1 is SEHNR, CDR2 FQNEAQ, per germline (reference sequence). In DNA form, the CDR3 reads TGTGCCAGCAGCTTGGTTACGGTGAACAATGAGCAGTTCTTC. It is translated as CASSLVTVNNEQFF.

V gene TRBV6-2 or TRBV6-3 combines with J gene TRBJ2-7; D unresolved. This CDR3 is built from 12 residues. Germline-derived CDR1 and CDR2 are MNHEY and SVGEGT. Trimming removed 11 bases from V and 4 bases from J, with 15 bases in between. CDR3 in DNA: TGTGCCGGCACCCGGGCCCATTACGAGCAGTACTTC. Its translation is CAGTRAHYEQYF.

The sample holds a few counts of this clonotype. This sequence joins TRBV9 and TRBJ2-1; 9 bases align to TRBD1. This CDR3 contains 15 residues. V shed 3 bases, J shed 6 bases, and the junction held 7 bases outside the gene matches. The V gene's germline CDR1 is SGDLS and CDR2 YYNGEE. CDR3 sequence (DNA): TGTGCCAGCAGCGACCCGGGACAGGGTTTCAATGAGCAGTTCTTC. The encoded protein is CASSDPGQGFNEQFF.